What follows is one TCR beta chain and its context. What it binds is unknown. The germline V and J ends were trimmed by 4 bases and 5 bases, with 8 bases remaining between them. Germline CDR1 MGHRA, CDR2 YSYEKL. This CDR3 has 12 residues. This specimen belongs to a study of cytomegalovirus exposure and HLA in healthy donors. Notes on the study in general: Sequencing depth roughly uniform across donors was assumed in presence/absence analyses. The study recorded 150 to 200 TCR beta chains that were cytomegalovirus-associated. Because they were indistinguishable, some V segments, including TRBV6-2 and TRBV6-3, were excluded.

A multiplex PCR was run with 60 Vbeta primers and 13 Jbeta primers. As handled by the study authors: A follow-up analysis tallied around 80 million unique TCR beta chains, some 11 million shared. Assay used: immunoSEQ multiplex PCR; TCRdb lists only in-frame clones, some missing. V, J and clone size derive from that table, while D and trimming were established from the DNA sequence. Here the sample spans around 62,000 clones, roughly 75% being singletons. J is TRBJ2-5 and V is TRBV4-1, with no clear D. The TCR sequence derives from a man between 60 and 75 years old in good health and CMV-seropositive. The material sequenced was PBMCs. CDR3 protein: CASSPYGETQYF. CDR3 nucleotides: TGCGCCAGCAGCCCCTACGGGGAGACCCAGTACTTC.